This TCR beta chain was found in a study of CXCR3-negative and CXCR3-positive naive CD8 T cells. The method, 5' RACE with UMI labels, was used to prepare the TRB cDNA libraries. TCRdb re-called the 5' RACE reads; one entry per CDR3 protein, DNA not given. The sample features about 50,000 distinct CDR3 sequences, with 0.4% to 0.5% in its top ten. Study-level points and caveats: Naive cells used TRBV-TRBJ genes in much the same way whether CXCR3-negative or CXCR3-positive; memory cells did not.

The CDR3 loop spans 15 amino acids. The germline V gene encodes CDR1 LNHNV and CDR2 YYDKDF (reference sequence). With respect to this clonotype: The antigen is not known.

The chain combines TRBV15 with TRBJ2-5; TCRdb names TRBD1, which stays unverified in the absence of DNA. This TCR was sampled from a human donor in good health. Some clones in this sample may be carry-over from other donors' samples. The sequencing sample was made of naive CXCR3- CD8+ T cells from blood. The subset here: CD45RO-CCR7+CD27+CD95- naive CD8+ T cells lacking CXCR3 (TNR3-). CDR3 region: CATSPWRGGQETQYF.